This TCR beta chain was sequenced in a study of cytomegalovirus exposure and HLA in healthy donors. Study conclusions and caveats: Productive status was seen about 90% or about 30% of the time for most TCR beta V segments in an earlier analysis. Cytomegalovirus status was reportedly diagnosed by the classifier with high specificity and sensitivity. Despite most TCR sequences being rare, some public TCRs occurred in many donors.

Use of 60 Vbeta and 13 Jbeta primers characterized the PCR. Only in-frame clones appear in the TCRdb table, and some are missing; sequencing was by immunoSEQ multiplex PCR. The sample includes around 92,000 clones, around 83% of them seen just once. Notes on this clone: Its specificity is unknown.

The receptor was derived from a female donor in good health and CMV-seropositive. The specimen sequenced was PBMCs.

This CDR3 is CASSLWFREGHTEAFF. The CDR3, as DNA: TGCGCCAGCAGCTTGTGGTTTCGGGAGGGGCACACTGAAGCTTTCTTT. V and J are TRBV5-1 and TRBJ1-1; TRBD1 might be the D (5 bases). In germline, CDR1 is SGHRS, CDR2 YFSETQ. The CDR3 length is 16 residues. Trimming took off 1 base at V and 3 bases at J, with 16 bases between the two ends. The full variable domain, its missing parts supplied by reference TRBV5-1 and TRBJ1-1, is KAGVTQTPRYLIKTRGQQVTLSCSPISGHRSVSWYQQTPGQGLQFLFEYFSETQRNKGNFPGRFSGRQFSNSRSEMNVSTLELGDSALYLCASSLWFREGHTEAFFGQGTRLTVV.